This T cell receptor beta chain was sequenced in a study of blood T cell repertoires in COVID-19. The length of the CDR3 is 17 residues. V lost 4 bases, J lost 6 bases, and 8 bases stayed unmatched. CDR1 and CDR2 (germline): SGHAT, FQNNGV. Assay used: immunoSEQ multiplex PCR; TCRdb lists only in-frame clones, some missing. The sample includes approximately 200,000 clones, around 90% of them seen just once. Sequencing was done on a sample of PBMCs or T cells enriched from blood (not recorded which). The TCR comes from a woman aged 25-40 years who had been exposed to COVID-19. This chain connects TRBV11-2 to TRBJ2-2, with 13 bases fitting TRBD2. The CDR3 spells CASSSTKLAGGPGELFF. CDR3 DNA sequence: TGTGCCAGCAGCTCAACAAAACTAGCGGGAGGGCCCGGGGAGCTGTTTTTT.